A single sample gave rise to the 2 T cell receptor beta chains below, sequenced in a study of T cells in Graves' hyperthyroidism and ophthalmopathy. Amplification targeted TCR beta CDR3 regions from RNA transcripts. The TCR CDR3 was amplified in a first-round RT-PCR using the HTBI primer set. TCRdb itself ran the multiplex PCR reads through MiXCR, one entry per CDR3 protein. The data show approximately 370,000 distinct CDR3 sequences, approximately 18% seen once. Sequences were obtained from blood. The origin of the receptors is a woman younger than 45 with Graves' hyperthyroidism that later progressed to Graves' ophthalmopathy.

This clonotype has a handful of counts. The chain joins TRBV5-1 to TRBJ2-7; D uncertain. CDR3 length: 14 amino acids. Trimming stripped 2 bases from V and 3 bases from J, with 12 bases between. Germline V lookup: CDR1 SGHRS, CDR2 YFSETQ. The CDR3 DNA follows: TGCGCCAGCAGCTTCGCACCTCCGGGCTACGAGCAGTACTTC. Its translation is CASSFAPPGYEQYF.

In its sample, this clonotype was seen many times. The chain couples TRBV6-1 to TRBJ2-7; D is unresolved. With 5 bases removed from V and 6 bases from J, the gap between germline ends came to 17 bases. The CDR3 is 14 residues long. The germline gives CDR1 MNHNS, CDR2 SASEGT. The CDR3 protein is CASSSLLWVLEQYF. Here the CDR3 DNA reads TGTGCCAGCAGTTCCCTCTTGTGGGTTCTCGAGCAGTACTTC.